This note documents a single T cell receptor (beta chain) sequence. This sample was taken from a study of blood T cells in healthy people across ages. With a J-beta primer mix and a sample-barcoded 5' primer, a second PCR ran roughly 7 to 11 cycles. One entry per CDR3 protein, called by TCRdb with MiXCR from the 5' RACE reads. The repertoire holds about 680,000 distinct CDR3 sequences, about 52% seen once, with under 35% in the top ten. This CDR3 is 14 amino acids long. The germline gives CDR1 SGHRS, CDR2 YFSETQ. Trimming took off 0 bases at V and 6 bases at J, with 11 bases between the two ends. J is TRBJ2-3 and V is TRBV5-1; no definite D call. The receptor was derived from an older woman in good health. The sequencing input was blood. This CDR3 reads CASSLDPHTDTQYF. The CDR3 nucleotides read TGCGCCAGCAGCTTGGACCCACACACGGATACGCAGTATTTT.